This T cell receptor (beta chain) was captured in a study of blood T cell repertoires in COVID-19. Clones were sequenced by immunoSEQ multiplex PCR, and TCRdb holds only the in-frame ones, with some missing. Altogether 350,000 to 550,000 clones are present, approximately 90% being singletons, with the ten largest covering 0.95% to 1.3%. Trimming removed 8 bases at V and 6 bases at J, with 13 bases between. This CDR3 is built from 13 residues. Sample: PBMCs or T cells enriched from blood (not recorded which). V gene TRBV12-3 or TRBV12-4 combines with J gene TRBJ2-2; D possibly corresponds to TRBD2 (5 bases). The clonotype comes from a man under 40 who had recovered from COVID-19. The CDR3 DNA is TGTGCCAGCCTCACTAGTTCCGCCGGGGAGCTGTTTTTT. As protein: CASLTSSAGELFF.